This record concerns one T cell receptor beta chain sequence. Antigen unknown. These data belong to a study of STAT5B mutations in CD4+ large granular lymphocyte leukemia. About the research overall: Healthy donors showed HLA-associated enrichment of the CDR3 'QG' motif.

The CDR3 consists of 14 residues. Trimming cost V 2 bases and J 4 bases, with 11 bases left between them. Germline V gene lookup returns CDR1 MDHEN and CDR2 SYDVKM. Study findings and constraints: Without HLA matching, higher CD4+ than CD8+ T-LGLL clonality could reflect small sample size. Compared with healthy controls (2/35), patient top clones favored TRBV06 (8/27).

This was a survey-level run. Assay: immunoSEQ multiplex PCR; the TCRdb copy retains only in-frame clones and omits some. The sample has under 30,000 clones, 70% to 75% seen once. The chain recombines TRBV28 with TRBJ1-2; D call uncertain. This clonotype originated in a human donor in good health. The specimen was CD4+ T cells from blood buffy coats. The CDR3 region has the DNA TGTGCCAGCAGTTTACGAGGGCACGGCTATGGCTACACCTTC. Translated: CASSLRGHGYGYTF.